This is a list of T cell receptor beta chains from one sample in a study of radiation and T cells in renal cell carcinoma. Generated by immunoSEQ multiplex PCR, the TCRdb table keeps only in-frame clones and is missing some. Among fewer than 20,000 clones, around three fifths were seen once, and the ten largest hold roughly 30%. The sample here was tumor tissue, taken from a patient whose treatment was nephrectomy without radiotherapy. Source of these receptors: a man over 45 with renal cell carcinoma. Both conserved end residues are part of each CDR3. The D gene is left open where the match is weak. Not all rows give a size; the values are once, few, many and, for expanded clones, a class.

cdr3_length,j_call,d_call,clone_size,v_call,cdr3_nt,cdr3_aa
13,TRBJ1-1,-,-,TRBV7-2,TGTGCCAGCAGCGGAGGGAGAAGAACTGAAGCTTTCTTT,CASSGGRRTEAFF
15,TRBJ1-4,TRBD1,-,TRBV7-2,TGTGCCAGCAGTTTTCCCTCGACAGGGAGTGAAAAACTGTTTTTT,CASSFPSTGSEKLFF
16,TRBJ1-5,TRBD1,few,TRBV27,TGTGCCAGCAGTTTAGGGACAGGGGAACTGGGTCAGCCCCAGCATTTT,CASSLGTGELGQPQHF
15,TRBJ1-1,TRBD1,few,TRBV13,TGTGCCAGCAGCTTAGGCGACAGGGGGGGCACTGAAGCTTTCTTT,CASSLGDRGGTEAFF
14,TRBJ2-3,TRBD2,-,TRBV5-1,TGCGCCAGCAGCTTCCCGGGACTAGCAGATACGCAGTATTTT,CASSFPGLADTQYF
16,TRBJ1-6,-,-,TRBV4-1,TGCGCCAGCAGCCAAGATCGGGGACTGATTAATTCACCCCTCCACTTT,CASSQDRGLINSPLHF
14,TRBJ1-1,-,few,TRBV15,TGTGCCACCAGCAGAGATTACGGCGCAACAGAAGCTTTCTTT,CATSRDYGATEAFF
15,TRBJ1-2,-,-,TRBV6-5,TGTGCCAGCAGTTTCTCGGGCCCTGTGGGCTATGGCTACACCTTC,CASSFSGPVGYGYTF
13,TRBJ1-6,-,-,TRBV7-8,TGTGCCAGCAGCTTAGAGGTTCGATCACCCCTCCACTTT,CASSLEVRSPLHF
16,TRBJ2-5,TRBD2,-,TRBV19,TGTGCCAGTAGTACCACTAGCGGGGGGCCTCAAGAGACCCAGTACTTC,CASSTTSGGPQETQYF
13,TRBJ1-2,-,many,TRBV4-1,TGCGCCAGCAGCCAAGAGGTGGGGGATGGCTACACCTTC,CASSQEVGDGYTF
14,TRBJ2-5,-,-,TRBV10-3,TGTGCCATCAGTGAGTCGACTCGCCAAGAGACCCAGTACTTC,CAISESTRQETQYF
15,TRBJ2-7,TRBD2,few,TRBV11-2,TGTGCCAGCAGCTTATTCCGGACTAGCGGATACGAGCAGTACTTC,CASSLFRTSGYEQYF
14,TRBJ2-5,-,-,TRBV2,TGTGCCAGCTGGGAAGTTCGGGTTGAAGAGACCCAGTACTTC,CASWEVRVEETQYF
13,TRBJ2-1,-,-,TRBV7-7,TGTGCCAGCAGCGTGGACAGAGACAATGAGCAGTTCTTC,CASSVDRDNEQFF
13,TRBJ1-5,-,few,TRBV27,TGTGCCAGCAGGCTAGACTCCCATCAGCCCCAGCATTTT,CASRLDSHQPQHF
13,TRBJ2-7,-,-,TRBV7-2,TGTGCCAGCCAAGCCCCTCCCACCTACGAGCAGTACTTC,CASQAPPTYEQYF
15,TRBJ1-5,TRBD1,-,TRBV19,TGTGCCAGTAGTATTTTCAGGACAGGGGATCAGCCCCAGCATTTT,CASSIFRTGDQPQHF
17,TRBJ1-5,TRBD1,-,TRBV15,TGTGCCACCAGCCTAGGGGGAGGGACAGGACTCAGGAAGCCCCAGCATTTT,CATSLGGGTGLRKPQHF
15,TRBJ1-6,-,few,TRBV4-3,TGCGCCAGCAGCCAAGATCTCGTAGGATACTCACCCCTCCACTTT,CASSQDLVGYSPLHF
14,TRBJ1-1,-,-,TRBV7-2,TGTGCCAGCAGCTATGCTGGAGGGAGCACTGAAGCTTTCTTT,CASSYAGGSTEAFF
14,TRBJ2-7,TRBD1,-,TRBV9,TGTGCCAGCAGTCCAGGGGGGACAGGGGGCCGGAAGTACTTC,CASSPGGTGGRKYF
13,TRBJ1-6,-,-,TRBV7-2,TGTGCCAGCAGCTTAGAAGGGAATTCACCCCTCCACTTT,CASSLEGNSPLHF
18,TRBJ2-2,TRBD2,-,TRBV6-1,TGTGCCAGCAGTGAAGCTTTAGCGGGGTCCGCGAACACCGGGGAGCTGTTTTTT,CASSEALAGSANTGELFF
11,TRBJ1-1,-,few,TRBV19,TGTGCCACACGCAGGGCCACTGAAGCTTTCTTT,CATRRATEAFF
14,TRBJ2-5,-,-,TRBV4-2,TGTGCCAGCACCCCTGGAGGGGGTGAGGAGACCCAGTACTTC,CASTPGGGEETQYF
13,TRBJ1-2,-,few,TRBV7-8,TGTGCCAGCAGCCTTCCTTCCCGGGGAGGCTACACCTTC,CASSLPSRGGYTF
16,TRBJ2-7,TRBD2,-,TRBV28,TGTGCCAGCAGTGGGACTAGCGGGAGTCTTCCGTACGAGCAGTACTTC,CASSGTSGSLPYEQYF
13,TRBJ1-4,-,few,TRBV4-3,TGCGCCAGCAGCTCTCGACAGAATGAAAAACTGTTTTTT,CASSSRQNEKLFF
13,TRBJ2-2,TRBD2,few,TRBV10-3,TGTGCCACCACTAGCGGGAGAGGCGGGGAGCTGTTTTTT,CATTSGRGGELFF
15,TRBJ1-2,TRBD1,once,TRBV5-4,TGTGCCAGCAGCCCGCAGGACAGGGGATATTATGGCTACACCTTC,CASSPQDRGYYGYTF
14,TRBJ2-5,TRBD2,-,TRBV9,TGCCAGCAGCGTAAGAGCGGGGGAGAAGAGACCCAGTACTTC,CQQRKSGGEETQYF
15,TRBJ2-7,TRBD1,few,TRBV18,TGTGCCAGCTCACACCCGGGACAGGGGGCCTACGAGCAGTACTTC,CASSHPGQGAYEQYF
14,TRBJ1-1,TRBD1,many,TRBV9,TGTGCCAGCAGCGCTACAGGGGGAGGAACTGAAGCTTTCTTT,CASSATGGGTEAFF
16,TRBJ1-2,-,-,TRBV5-1,TGCGCCAGCAGCTTGAGCCCACAGCTAGCTAACTATGGCTACACCTTC,CASSLSPQLANYGYTF
13,TRBJ2-2,-,-,TRBV7-3,TGTGCCAGCAGCTGGGTAGAGGGCGGGGAGCTGTTTTTT,CASSWVEGGELFF
18,TRBJ2-1,TRBD2,-,TRBV7-2,TGTGCCAGCAGCCCCGGACTAGCGGGAGACACCCTACGTAATGAGCAGTTCTTC,CASSPGLAGDTLRNEQFF
10,TRBJ2-1,-,-,TRBV20-1,TGCAGTGCTTATAGGAAGGAGCAGTTCTTC,CSAYRKEQFF
15,TRBJ2-1,-,-,TRBV7-2,TGTGCCAGCAGCTTAGCGCCGGGGGTCTACAATGAGCAGTTCTTC,CASSLAPGVYNEQFF
15,TRBJ2-1,TRBD1,-,TRBV9,TGTGCCAGCAGCGTAGGGACAGGGGGATACAATGAGCAGTTCTTC,CASSVGTGGYNEQFF
15,TRBJ2-6,-,-,TRBV7-2,TGTGCCAGCAGCCCCCCCGCCTCTGGGGCCAACGTCCTGACTTTC,CASSPPASGANVLTF
16,TRBJ2-1,TRBD2,few,TRBV6-1,TGTGCCAGCAGTGAAGAGGGACTAGTGTCCTACAATGAGCAGTTCTTC,CASSEEGLVSYNEQFF
11,TRBJ1-1,-,-,TRBV10-3,TGTGCCATCAGGGTGAACACTGAAGCTTTCTTT,CAIRVNTEAFF
12,TRBJ1-1,-,-,TRBV19,TGTGCCAGTAGTTTCCGGAACACTGAAGCTTTCTTT,CASSFRNTEAFF
16,TRBJ2-3,TRBD1,once,TRBV5-4,TGTGCCAGCAGCCACCCAGACAGGGGGCCTACAGATACGCAGTATTTT,CASSHPDRGPTDTQYF
17,TRBJ2-3,TRBD2,-,TRBV6-1,TGTGCCAGCAGTGAACTAGCGGGGGCCCCTAGCACAGATACGCAGTATTTT,CASSELAGAPSTDTQYF
19,TRBJ1-2,-,-,TRBV9,TGTGCCAGCAGCGTATGGGGGAGACAGGTCTCCCCACGCTTCTATGGCTACACCTTC,CASSVWGRQVSPRFYGYTF
14,TRBJ1-1,-,-,TRBV5-1,TGCGCCAGCAGCGGGAAATTGGGTTGGACTGAAGCTTTCTTT,CASSGKLGWTEAFF
13,TRBJ2-5,-,-,TRBV9,TGTGCCAGCAGCGTAGGGCCTCAAGAGACCCAGTACTTC,CASSVGPQETQYF
12,TRBJ1-4,TRBD1,-,TRBV19,TGTGCCAGCGGACAGGGGAGTGAAAAACTGTTTTTT,CASGQGSEKLFF
14,TRBJ2-7,TRBD1,few,TRBV11-2,TGTGCCAGCAGCAATAACAGGGGCCCCTACGAGCAGTACTTC,CASSNNRGPYEQYF
16,TRBJ2-7,TRBD2,many,TRBV6-5,TGTGCCAGCAGTTACTCAACTAGCGGGAGGCCCTACGAGCAGTACTTC,CASSYSTSGRPYEQYF
13,TRBJ1-5,TRBD1,few,TRBV30,TGTGCCTGGGGGACAGGGGTTAACCAGCCCCAGCATTTT,CAWGTGVNQPQHF
15,TRBJ2-5,TRBD1,-,TRBV27,TGTGCCAGCAGTTTCCAAGGACAGGGGCGGGAGACCCAGTACTTC,CASSFQGQGRETQYF
12,TRBJ2-7,TRBD1,-,TRBV5-1,TGCGCCAGCAGCCCGGACAGGGGCGAGCAGTACTTC,CASSPDRGEQYF
15,TRBJ2-1,-,-,TRBV18,TGTGCCAGCTCACTCGCATCATTATCCTACAATGAGCAGTTCTTC,CASSLASLSYNEQFF
15,TRBJ2-3,-,-,TRBV6-4,TGTGCCAGCAGTGACTCGGCGGGGAGCACAGATACGCAGTATTTT,CASSDSAGSTDTQYF
13,TRBJ2-5,-,-,TRBV27,TGTGCCAGCAGTCCCCCGTATGGGTTGAGAAAGTACTTC,CASSPPYGLRKYF
18,TRBJ1-1,TRBD1,-,TRBV14,TGTGCCAGCAGCCAAGAACCAGGACAGGGGATGCTGAACACTGAAGCTTTCTTT,CASSQEPGQGMLNTEAFF
12,TRBJ2-7,TRBD1,few,TRBV13,TGTGCCAGCAGCTACAGGGGCCACGAGCAGTACTTC,CASSYRGHEQYF